This T cell receptor beta chain was sequenced for a study of T cell responses to AZD1222 COVID-19 vaccine. Generated by immunoSEQ multiplex PCR, the TCRdb table keeps only in-frame clones and is missing some. The sample has under 150,000 clones, around 85% seen once. Study-wide results and caveats: Donors were chiefly white British, with a greater number of females, and clonal diversity was perhaps underestimated. There were vaccine-associated CD4 TCRs across spike, dominant at 160-218 and 743-854.

With respect to this clone: As yet, its antigen is unknown.

CDR1 and CDR2 (germline): SGHTA, FQGTGA. V shed 3 bases, J shed 8 bases, and the junction held 8 bases outside the gene matches. The CDR3 loop spans 15 amino acids. This clonotype originated in an adult in good health. Specimen: peripheral blood, collected on day 0 of AZD1222 vaccination. The chain recombines TRBV7-3 with TRBJ1-3; the match to TRBD1 covers 9 bases. CDR3 sequence: CASSLGQGPFDTIYF. The CDR3 nucleotides are TGTGCCAGCAGCTTGGGACAGGGCCCTTTCGACACCATATATTTT.